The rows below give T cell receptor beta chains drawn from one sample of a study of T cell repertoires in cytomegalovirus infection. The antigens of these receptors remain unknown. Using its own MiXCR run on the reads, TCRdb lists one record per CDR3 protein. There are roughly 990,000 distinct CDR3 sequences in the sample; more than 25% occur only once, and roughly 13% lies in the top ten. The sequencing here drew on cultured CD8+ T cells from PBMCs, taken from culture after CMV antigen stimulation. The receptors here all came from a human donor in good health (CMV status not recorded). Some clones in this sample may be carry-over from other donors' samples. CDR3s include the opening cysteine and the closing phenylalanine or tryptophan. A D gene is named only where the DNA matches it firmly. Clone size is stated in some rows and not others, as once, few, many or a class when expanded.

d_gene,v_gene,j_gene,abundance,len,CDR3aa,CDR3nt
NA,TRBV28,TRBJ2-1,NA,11,CACTLGHEQFF,TGTGCCTGCACCTTGGGGCATGAGCAGTTCTTC
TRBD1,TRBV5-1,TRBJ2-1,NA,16,CATSSRGTGTKNEQFF,TGCGCCACCTCCTCGCGGGGGACAGGGACTAAAAATGAGCAGTTCTTC
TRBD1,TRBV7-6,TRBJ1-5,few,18,CASSLMAGGYDSNQPQHF,TGTGCCAGCAGCCTTATGGCAGGGGGATATGATAGCAATCAGCCCCAGCATTTT
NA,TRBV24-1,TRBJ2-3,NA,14,CATRRTDDTDTQYF,TGTGCCACCAGGAGGACGGATGACACAGATACGCAGTATTTT
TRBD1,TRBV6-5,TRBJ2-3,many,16,CASSYFRDRGRDTQYF,TGTGCCAGCAGTTACTTCCGGGACAGGGGGCGAGATACGCAGTATTTT
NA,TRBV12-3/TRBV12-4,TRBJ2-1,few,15,CASTRGDYRYNEQFF,TGTGCCAGCACTAGGGGAGACTACCGTTACAATGAGCAGTTCTTC
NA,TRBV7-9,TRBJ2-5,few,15,CASSLYDVLGETQYF,TGTGCCAGCAGCTTATATGACGTATTGGGGGAGACCCAGTACTTC
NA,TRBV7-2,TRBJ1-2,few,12,CASREGNYGYTF,TGTGCCAGCCGCGAGGGAAACTATGGCTACACCTTC
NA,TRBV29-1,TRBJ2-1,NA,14,CSVGGGQLTNEQFF,TGCAGCGTTGGGGGGGGGCAGCTCACAAATGAGCAGTTCTTC
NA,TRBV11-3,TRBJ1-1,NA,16,CASSKTVRGLDAEAFF,TGTGCCAGCAGCAAAACCGTCCGGGGGCTTGACGCTGAAGCTTTCTTT
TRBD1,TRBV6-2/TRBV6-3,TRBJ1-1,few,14,CASTLGQLNTEAFF,TGTGCCAGCACCCTGGGACAGCTGAACACTGAAGCTTTCTTT
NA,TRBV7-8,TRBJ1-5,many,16,CASSLEGGGGNQPQHF,TGTGCCAGCAGCTTAGAGGGGGGGGGTGGCAATCAGCCCCAGCATTTT
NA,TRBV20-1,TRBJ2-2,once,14,CSARLSGDAGELFF,TGCAGTGCTAGACTGTCCGGGGACGCCGGGGAGCTGTTTTTT
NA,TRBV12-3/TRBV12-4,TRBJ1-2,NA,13,CASSRSRANGYTF,TGTGCCAGCAGCCGTAGCAGAGCTAATGGCTACACCTTC